This is a list of T cell receptor beta chains from one sample in a study of blood T cell repertoires in COVID-19. Clones were sequenced by immunoSEQ multiplex PCR, and TCRdb holds only the in-frame ones, with some missing. The sample has approximately 82,000 clones, over 75% seen once. Material for sequencing was peripheral blood. Every receptor here comes from a human donor in a cohort sampled during active COVID-19. Both conserved end residues are part of each CDR3.

TRBV7-2	CASSPDRGNEKLFF
TRBV9	CASSVGGSLEVYEQYF
TRBV15	CATSSPRTGKRAEAFF
TRBV7-2	CASSSQAGGTDTQYF
TRBV7-9	CASSPRGTGGNTIYF
TRBV30	CAWMEGAFGNTIYF
TRBV9	CASQRGVGPWPEAFF
TRBV28	CASSPPQGANAFF
TRBV5-1	CASSLGGGGGNEQFF
TRBV6-5	CASSYGGSSEKLFF
TRBV14	CASSQELLNEQFF
TRBV11-2	CASSLRIDSGELFF
TRBV6-1	CASSEGAGAGETQYF
TRBV18	CASSPSGDAYEKLFF
TRBV5-1	CASSRQGGSPLHF
TRBV30	CACPGQGAIKAFF
TRBV6-6	CASKNPPGQLSYEQYF
TRBV30	CAWSALAGHGELFF
TRBV5-1	CASSYDSNYGYTF
TRBV5-1	CASRPSGGYNEQFF
TRBV10-3	CAISEGLAGITDTQYF
TRBV5-5	CASSLLGGDTQYF
TRBV7-6	CASSSAGASYNEQFF
TRBV6-6	CASSYSTGFGNTIYF
TRBV7-2	CASSLSQGGHGYTF
TRBV5-1	CASSLTTGNNSPLHF
TRBV5-1	CASSLNGSPYNEQFF
TRBV9	CASSSGGPYGYTF
TRBV24-1	CATSEAGTPRAEQYF
TRBV5-1	CASSLEQGDSHGYTF
TRBV18	CASSLSGQRHSMNTEAFF
TRBV20-1	CSASFEQGETEAFF
TRBV4-1	CASSQPRDRGWKTQYF
TRBV6-5	CASRKQSTEAFF